The 13 T cell receptor beta chains below all came from one sample that was sequenced in a study of T cells in Graves' hyperthyroidism and ophthalmopathy. Amplification targeted TCR beta CDR3 regions from RNA transcripts. In the first-round RT-PCR of the TCR CDR3, the HTBI primer set was used. Using its own MiXCR run on the multiplex PCR reads, TCRdb lists one record per CDR3 protein. This table holds around 800,000 distinct CDR3 sequences, about 38% found once. The sequenced sample was blood. Receptors were obtained from a man in his late teens or twenties with Graves' hyperthyroidism.

The CDR3 nucleotides are TGTGCCAGCAGTCACAAGTACGGGGAGCTGTTTTTT. It translates to CASSHKYGELFF. V usage is TRBV12-3 or TRBV12-4 and J usage is TRBJ2-2, with no clear D. The length of the CDR3 is 12 residues. Trimming stripped 5 bases from V and 7 bases from J, with 8 bases between.

The chain carries TRBV15 and TRBJ2-1, with 9 bases fitting TRBD2. The DNA end lines up better with TRBJ2-7; the J call may be wrong. From germline, CDR1 is LNHNV and CDR2 YYDKDF (reference sequence). The CDR3 is made up of 14 amino acids. The CDR3 sequence is CATSPSGTYNEQYF. CDR3 nucleotides: TGTGCCACCAGCCCTAGCGGGACTTACAATGAGCAGTACTTC.

CDR3 loop: CASSPNRGDGYTF. The CDR3, as DNA: TGTGCCAGCTCACCAAACAGGGGGGATGGCTACACCTTC. The chain carries TRBV7-9 and TRBJ1-2; 8 bases align to TRBD1. J was trimmed by 6 bases and V by 8 bases; bases with no gene match: 8. This CDR3 has 13 amino acids. The germline V gene has CDR1 SEHNR and CDR2 FQNEAQ (reference sequence).

The J gene is TRBJ2-2, the V gene TRBV15, with D uncertain. Trimming removed 0 bases at V and 9 bases at J, with 8 bases between. This CDR3 is built from 13 residues. Germline CDR1 LNHNV, CDR2 YYDKDF (reference sequence). DNA of the CDR3: TGTGCCACCAGCAGAGAACTCACAAGGGAGCTGTTTTTT. Translated: CATSRELTRELFF.

This clonotype was observed many times. As DNA, the CDR3 is TGTGCCAGCAGCGTAACGGTGAACACTGAAGCTTTCTTT. It yields the protein CASSVTVNTEAFF. V usage is TRBV9 and J usage is TRBJ1-1; D call uncertain. V was trimmed by 1 base and J by 0 bases, leaving 4 bases between them. CDR1 SGDLS and CDR2 YYNGEE come from the germline V gene. This CDR3 region has 13 residues.

In its sample, this clonotype was seen many times. CDR3 residues: CATSEGPEYEQYF. DNA of the CDR3: TGTGCCACCAGCGAGGGACCGGAATACGAGCAGTACTTC. V usage is TRBV15 and J usage is TRBJ2-7; D is perhaps TRBD1 or TRBD2 (5 bases each). V shed 5 bases and J shed 4 bases, with 12 bases lying between them. Germline V gene sequence: CDR1 LNHNV, CDR2 YYDKDF (reference sequence). CDR3 length equals 13 residues.

The chain is built from TRBV27 and TRBJ1-6; possible D gene TRBD1, 6 bases. Germline V CDR1 and CDR2: MNHEY, SMNVEV (reference sequence). The CDR3 loop spans 15 amino acids. V lost 0 bases, J lost 6 bases, and 9 bases lay in between. CDR3 DNA sequence: TGTGCCAGCAGTTTATCCACAGGGCCTAATTCACCCCTCCACTTT. This translates into CASSLSTGPNSPLHF.

The table lists this clonotype with many counts. V and J are TRBV5-1 and TRBJ1-2; TRBD1 matches at 9 bases. Trimming took 4 bases from V and 3 from J; bases not matched to a gene: 7. This CDR3 contains 15 residues. Germline CDR1 reads SGHRS; CDR2 reads YFSETQ. CDR3 sequence (DNA): TGCGCCAGCAGCCTGGACAGGGGTTCGGACTATGGCTACACCTTC. This translates into CASSLDRGSDYGYTF.

The V gene is TRBV7-8, the J gene TRBJ1-4, with D unresolved. V was pared by 7 bases and J by 8 bases, with 17 bases between. The CDR3 length is 14 residues. Germline V gives CDR1 SGHVS, CDR2 FQNEAQ. The CDR3 loop is CASNSPGVREKLFF. The CDR3 DNA reads TGTGCCAGCAACTCACCCGGGGTCCGAGAAAAACTGTTTTTT.

Ten or more counts support this clonotype. The chain combines TRBV7-9 with TRBJ2-7; 10 bases agree with TRBD2. The V segment lost 2 bases and the J segment 3 bases; nucleotides outside the gene matches: 1. The CDR3 spans 14 residues. The V gene's germline CDR1 is SEHNR and CDR2 FQNEAQ (reference sequence). CDR3 nucleotide sequence: TGTGCCAGCAGCTTACCTAGCGGGAGCTACGAGCAGTACTTC. This translates into CASSLPSGSYEQYF.

V gene TRBV10-3 combines with J gene TRBJ2-7; D is undetermined. With 5 bases removed from V and 3 bases from J, the gap between germline ends came to 11 bases. CDR3 size: 13 residues. Germline assignment: CDR1 ENHRY and CDR2 SYGVKD. The CDR3 sequence is CAISFGRSYEQYF. The CDR3 nucleotides read TGTGCCATCAGTTTTGGGCGGAGCTACGAGCAGTACTTC.

This sequence joins TRBV7-2 and TRBJ1-6, with D hard to call. The CDR3 has 17 residues. Per germline, CDR1 SGHTA and CDR2 FQGNSA. Trimming took off 6 bases at V and 2 bases at J, with 17 bases between the two ends. The DNA of the CDR3 is TGTGCCAGCAGTTTATCCATTGTTGGTACCTATAATTCACCCCTCCACTTT. Encoded protein: CASSLSIVGTYNSPLHF.

CDR3 residues: CASRSTSGIHTGELFF. DNA of the CDR3: TGTGCCAGCAGGTCGACTAGCGGGATTCACACCGGGGAGCTGTTTTTT. The chain links TRBV7-4 to TRBJ2-2; 11 bases line up with TRBD2. V was pared by 6 bases and J by 3 bases, with 6 bases of the junction left unmatched. CDR3 length: 16 residues. The V gene's germline CDR1 is SGHVT and CDR2 SQSDAQ.